These 15 T cell receptor beta chains came from one sample sequenced in a study of cytomegalovirus exposure and HLA in healthy donors. Assay: immunoSEQ multiplex PCR; the TCRdb copy retains only in-frame clones and omits some. Altogether 85,000 to 120,000 clones are present, around 96% being singletons, with the ten largest covering approximately 1%. Material: PBMCs. The source is a woman in her late teens or twenties in good health and CMV-seronegative.

The chain couples TRBV30 to TRBJ1-3; D might be TRBD1 (6 bases). Deletions cut 1 base from V and 0 bases from J, with 10 bases between. Germline V gene lookup returns CDR1 GTSNPN and CDR2 SVGIG (reference sequence). The CDR3 runs 15 residues. The CDR3 region is CAWSGQQGSGNTIYF. The CDR3 bases are TGTGCCTGGAGTGGCCAACAGGGCTCTGGAAACACCATATATTTT.

The chain employs TRBV27 and TRBJ2-1; TRBD2 agrees at 9 bases. The germline V gene has CDR1 MNHEY and CDR2 SMNVEV (reference sequence). CDR3 length equals 17 residues. The V and J ends lost 2 bases and 9 bases, in that order; junction bases with no gene match: 14. The CDR3 loop is CASSLTPRLAGFTEQFF. CDR3 DNA sequence: TGTGCCAGCAGTTTAACCCCCCGCCTAGCGGGATTCACTGAGCAGTTCTTC.

The chain combines TRBV4-3 with TRBJ1-2; the match to TRBD1 covers 8 bases. Looked up from germline, CDR1 is LGHNA and CDR2 is YSLEER. This CDR3 comprises 15 residues. The V segment lost 1 base and the J segment 5 bases; nucleotides outside the gene matches: 6. In DNA, the CDR3 is TGCGCCAGCAGCCAAGGGCACCAGGGGGCTTATGGCTACACCTTC. Translation gives CASSQGHQGAYGYTF.

The V gene is TRBV7-2, the J gene TRBJ2-1; TRBD2 agrees at 9 bases. The CDR3 contains 15 residues. Germline CDR1 SGHTA, CDR2 FQGNSA. Trimming at V came to 3 bases and at J to 2 bases, leaving 2 bases not matched to a gene. The CDR3 sequence: CASSFASGTYNEQFF. The DNA for the CDR3 is TGTGCCAGCAGCTTCGCTAGCGGGACCTACAATGAGCAGTTCTTC.

The chain uses TRBV25-1 and TRBJ2-5, with TRBD1 identical over 9 bases. Germline CDR1 reads MGHDK; CDR2 reads SYGVNS. J lost 2 bases, V lost 1 base, and 5 bases had no gene match. CDR3 size: 16 residues. The CDR3, as DNA: TGTGCCAGCAGTGAATCGGGACAGGGAGGGCAAGAGACCCAGTACTTC. Its translation: CASSESGQGGQETQYF.

This clone was seen just once. The V gene is TRBV9, the J gene TRBJ1-2; maybe TRBD1 (6 bases). The CDR3 is made up of 14 amino acids. Trimming removed 3 bases from V and 6 bases from J, with 15 bases in between. The V gene's germline CDR1 is SGDLS and CDR2 YYNGEE. The CDR3 DNA follows: TGTGCCAGCAGCGCCCCACAGGGCCCTGATGGCTACACCTTC. It encodes CASSAPQGPDGYTF.

This chain links TRBV5-4 with TRBJ2-2; D possibly corresponds to TRBD1 (6 bases). Trimming removed 2 bases from V and 5 bases from J, with 13 bases in between. The CDR3 loop spans 15 amino acids. Germline CDR1 is SGHNT and CDR2 is YYREEE (reference sequence). This chain's CDR3 is CASSFPNRDTGELFF. The CDR3 DNA reads TGTGCCAGCAGCTTTCCAAACAGGGATACCGGGGAGCTGTTTTTT.

The J gene is TRBJ1-2, the V gene TRBV18, with a tentative D call TRBD1 (6 bases). V was trimmed by 3 bases and J by 6 bases, leaving 14 bases between them. The germline V gene has CDR1 KGHSH and CDR2 LQKENI. CDR3 length equals 14 residues. The CDR3 spells CASSPLDSSHGYTF. For the CDR3, the DNA is TGTGCCAGCTCACCTCTGGACAGTTCCCATGGCTACACCTTC.

The J gene is TRBJ2-1, the V gene TRBV29-1, with 7 bases lining up with TRBD2. This CDR3 has 15 amino acids. After removal of 7 bases from V and 3 bases from J, the junction contained 12 bases not matched to a gene. Per the germline V gene, CDR1 is SQVTM and CDR2 is ANQGSEA. The CDR3 protein is CSALWGGDDYNEQFF. The CDR3 DNA reads TGCAGCGCCCTATGGGGGGGAGACGACTACAATGAGCAGTTCTTC.

The J gene is TRBJ2-1, the V gene TRBV9; possibly TRBD2 for D (6 bases). The length of the CDR3 is 18 residues. The germline V and J ends were trimmed by 0 bases and 0 bases, with 16 bases remaining between them. Germline CDR1 is SGDLS and CDR2 is YYNGEE. The CDR3 nucleotides are TGTGCCAGCAGCGTAGCTTACGACGGGGGTTCCTCCTACAATGAGCAGTTCTTC. It translates to CASSVAYDGGSSYNEQFF.

Only one count was recorded for this clone. The chain uses TRBV4-2 and TRBJ1-1; unclear D gene. This CDR3 region has 13 residues. Trimming pared 0 bases from V and 1 base from J, leaving 3 bases between. Germline V CDR1 and CDR2: LGHNA, YNFKEQ. Written as DNA, the CDR3 is TGTGCCAGCAGCCAAGACAGGAACACTGAAGCTTTCTTT. Translated: CASSQDRNTEAFF.

The chain employs TRBV2 and TRBJ2-3; no reliable D call. CDR1 and CDR2 (germline): SNHLY, FYNNEI. The V gene lost 7 bases and the J gene lost 8 bases, with 10 bases spanning the gap. CDR3 size: 11 residues. DNA for the CDR3: TGTGCCAGCAAAGATCACGGTACGCAGTATTTT. It yields the protein CASKDHGTQYF.

The chain couples TRBV15 to TRBJ2-3; 11 bases align to TRBD2. The CDR3 totals 15 residues. Trimming cost V 4 bases and J 4 bases; bases outside gene matches: 4. Per the germline V gene, CDR1 is LNHNV and CDR2 is YYDKDF (reference sequence). The CDR3 DNA follows: TGTGCCACCAGCATTAGCGGGAGGGTAGCAGATACGCAGTATTTT. Its protein is CATSISGRVADTQYF.

The chain links TRBV6-6 to TRBJ1-1, with D hard to call. Germline-derived CDR1 and CDR2 are MNHNY and SVGAGI (reference sequence). This CDR3 is built from 13 residues. V lost 0 bases to trimming and J lost 5 bases, with 7 bases between them. The CDR3 DNA follows: TGTGCCAGCAGTTACTCGAGAGGAACTGAAGCTTTCTTT. This sequence encodes CASSYSRGTEAFF.

This clone appeared a single time. This sequence joins TRBV18 and TRBJ2-2, with 8 bases aligning to TRBD1. Germline V CDR1 and CDR2: KGHSH, LQKENI. The CDR3 is 15 residues long. V shed 6 bases, J shed 2 bases, and the junction held 5 bases outside the gene matches. The CDR3 coding sequence is TGTGCCAGCTCCAAGACAGGGGCAAACACCGGGGAGCTGTTTTTT. Protein: CASSKTGANTGELFF.